Shown below are 7 T cell receptor beta chains from a single sample sequenced in a study of monozygotic twins with inflammatory bowel disease. No DNA is given; TCRdb re-called the 5' RACE reads and lists each CDR3 protein once. Its table records more than 350,000 distinct CDR3 sequences. Material for sequencing was blood. These receptors were taken from a human donor with ulcerative colitis or Crohn's disease, or a healthy co-twin of an affected twin (not recorded which).

J is TRBJ1-2 and V is TRBV10-3. CDR1 is ENHRY and CDR2 is SYGVKD in the germline V gene. The CDR3 length is 14 residues. CDR3 in amino acids: CAISSGRQGVGYTF.

V is TRBV7-9 and J is TRBJ2-2; TCRdb's D call, TRBD1, is unchecked because there is no DNA. Germline V gives CDR1 SEHNR, CDR2 FQNEAQ (reference sequence). CDR3 length equals 17 residues. This CDR3 is CASRIPLSLTGDGELFF. Combining the CDR3 with reference TRBV7-9 and TRBJ2-2 gives the whole variable domain DTGVSQNPRHKITKRGQNVTFRCDPISEHNRLYWYRQTLGQGPEFLTYFQNEAQLEKSRLLSDRFSAERPKGSFSTLEIQRTEQGDSAMYLCASRIPLSLTGDGELFFGEGSRLTVL.

J is TRBJ1-2 and V is TRBV4-1; TCRdb lists TRBD1, though no DNA is available to test this call. The CDR3 totals 14 residues. In germline, CDR1 is MGHRA, CDR2 YSYEKL. CDR3 in amino acids: CASSPQARGNGYTF.

The chain couples TRBV5-1 to TRBJ2-3; the D gene TCRdb calls, TRBD1, cannot be checked with no DNA. Germline CDR1 SGHRS, CDR2 YFSETQ. The CDR3 has 14 residues. CDR3 region: CASSPGDSTDTQYF.

The V call is TRBV29-1, the J call TRBJ2-1; the D call of TRBD2 rests on TCRdb alone, since no DNA is present to check it. CDR1 is SQVTM and CDR2 is ANQGSEA in the germline V gene. This CDR3 contains 13 residues. CDR3 in amino acids: CSVGGVSYNEQFF.

The V call is TRBV5-1, the J call TRBJ2-7. This CDR3 is 12 amino acids long. Germline CDR1 reads SGHRS; CDR2 reads YFSETQ. CDR3: CASRNEPYEQYF. Combining the CDR3 with reference TRBV5-1 and TRBJ2-7 gives the whole variable domain KAGVTQTPRYLIKTRGQQVTLSCSPISGHRSVSWYQQTPGQGLQFLFEYFSETQRNKGNFPGRFSGRQFSNSRSEMNVSTLELGDSALYLCASRNEPYEQYFGPGTRLTVT.

J is TRBJ1-3 and V is TRBV20-1. Germline lookup yields CDR1 DFQATT and CDR2 SNEGSKA (reference sequence). This CDR3 is 13 amino acids long. The CDR3 loop is CSAGDLNGKHHIF.